The 21 T cell receptor beta chains below come from one sample, sequenced in a study of spatial heterogeneity in lung cancer. TCRdb reanalysed the 5' RACE reads using MiXCR and keeps one entry per CDR3 protein. In the table there are tens of thousands of distinct CDR3 sequences, approximately 15% of which are singletons. Time point reported: sample taken at primary tumor resection. The input material, whole RNA from tumor, nontumor lung or frozen PBMC, was sequenced unsorted. Material: PBMCs, obtained at surgery. These receptors came from a male donor with early-stage non-small cell lung cancer.

This clonotype was detected a few times. CDR3 amino acids: CASSPDRYSNQPQHF. In nucleotides, the CDR3 is TGTGCCAGCAGTCCAGACAGATATAGCAATCAGCCCCAGCATTTT. The V and J genes are TRBV7-9 and TRBJ1-5; D might be TRBD1 (5 bases). The CDR3 consists of 15 residues. Germline V lookup: CDR1 SEHNR, CDR2 FQNEAQ (reference sequence). V gave up 6 bases and J gave up 0 bases, with 12 bases separating them.

The chain recombines TRBV7-3 with TRBJ2-1, with a weak D call TRBD1 (6 bases). The V gene's germline CDR1 is SGHTA and CDR2 FQGTGA. Trimming cost V 8 bases and J 2 bases, with 10 bases left between them. This CDR3 contains 13 residues. The CDR3 reads CASSQGPYNEQFF. The DNA for the CDR3 is TGTGCCAGCTCCCAGGGGCCCTACAATGAGCAGTTCTTC. Based on the CDR3 plus reference TRBV7-3 and TRBJ2-1, the full variable domain is GAGVSQTPSNKVTEKGKYVELRCDPISGHTALYWYRQSLGQGPEFLIYFQGTGAADDSGLPNDRFFAVRPEGSVSTLKIQRTERGDSAVYLCASSQGPYNEQFFGPGTRLTVL.

This chain links TRBV6-2 or TRBV6-3 with TRBJ2-1, with D possibly being TRBD2 (6 bases). Germline V gene sequence: CDR1 MNHEY, CDR2 SVGEGT. The CDR3 sequence is 13 residues long. V was pared by 2 bases and J by 10 bases, with 12 bases between. The CDR3 reads CASSYVLSGEQFF. The CDR3 DNA sequence: TGTGCCAGCAGTTACGTCTTAAGCGGGGAGCAGTTCTTC.

CDR3 residues: CSARPWGPAPEYEQYF. DNA of the CDR3: TGCAGTGCTAGGCCTTGGGGTCCGGCGCCGGAGTACGAGCAGTACTTC. This chain joins TRBV20-1 and TRBJ2-7, with unresolved D. Germline lookup yields CDR1 DFQATT and CDR2 SNEGSKA (reference sequence). Trimming left V 3 bases short and J 4 bases short, with 22 bases between. The CDR3 is made up of 16 amino acids.

The chain joins TRBV6-2 or TRBV6-3 to TRBJ1-2, with 7 positions matching TRBD1. Germline loops: CDR1 MNHEY, CDR2 SVGEGT. The trim removed 2 bases at V and 1 base at J, leaving 10 bases unmatched. This CDR3 is built from 17 residues. The CDR3, as DNA: TGTGCCAGCAGTTACCACGAGACAGGGAAGAGTAACTATGGCTACACCTTC. It translates to CASSYHETGKSNYGYTF.

The chain couples TRBV13 to TRBJ2-3; 8 bases map to TRBD2. The germline V gene encodes CDR1 PRHDT and CDR2 FYEKMQ (reference sequence). J lost 4 bases, V lost 6 bases, and 6 bases had no gene match. This CDR3 spans 14 amino acids. The DNA of the CDR3 is TGTGCCAGCAGGGCGGGAGGAGGCCCAGATACGCAGTATTTT. Translated: CASRAGGGPDTQYF.

This clonotype was detected many times. The V and J genes are TRBV7-3 and TRBJ1-1; D uncertain. The germline V and J ends were trimmed by 5 bases and 3 bases, with 10 bases remaining between them. This CDR3 has 13 amino acids. Per the germline V gene, CDR1 is SGHTA and CDR2 is FQGTGA. The CDR3 protein is CASSVGLYTEAFF. In DNA, the CDR3 is TGTGCCAGCAGCGTGGGCCTCTACACTGAAGCTTTCTTT.

This clonotype is termed medium-sized. The gene calls are TRBV10-3 and TRBJ2-7; TRBD1 or TRBD2 may be the D gene (6 bases each). Germline loops: CDR1 ENHRY, CDR2 SYGVKD. Trimming removed 7 bases at V and 6 bases at J, with 16 bases between. The CDR3 has 13 residues. The CDR3 DNA is TGTGCCATCACGTCGGGGGCCCCTGGCGAGCAGTACTTC. Its protein product is CAITSGAPGEQYF.

As regards this clonotype: The junction departs from germline at one end; a sequencing error may be responsible. The chain couples TRBV20-1 to TRBJ2-7; perhaps TRBD2 as D (5 bases). Germline values: CDR1 DFQATT, CDR2 SNEGSKA (reference sequence). The CDR3 runs to 15 residues. The CDR3 here is CSARDRETASYEQNF. As DNA, the CDR3 is TGCAGTGCTAGGGACCGGGAAACAGCATCCTACGAGCAGAACTTC.

The V and J genes are TRBV12-3 or TRBV12-4 and TRBJ1-3, with D possibly being TRBD1 (6 bases). The CDR3 totals 14 residues. Trimming pared 3 bases from V and 4 bases from J, leaving 10 bases between. In nucleotides, the CDR3 is TGTGCCAGCAGTTTGCTAGGGGGAGGAAACACCATATATTTT. This gives the protein CASSLLGGGNTIYF.

A word on this clonotype: The junction differs from germline at one of its ends, possibly a read error. The chain couples TRBV5-4 to TRBJ2-7, with 8 bases identical to TRBD2. The CDR3 covers 14 residues. Germline V gene lookup returns CDR1 SGHNT and CDR2 YYREEE (reference sequence). The CDR3 protein is CTSSFTSGAYEQYF. The CDR3, as DNA: TGTACCAGCAGCTTCACTAGCGGAGCCTACGAGCAGTACTTC.

The table lists this clonotype with many counts. The chain combines TRBV15 with TRBJ2-1, with D perhaps TRBD2 (5 bases). This CDR3 is built from 14 residues. The V end was cut by 1 base, the J end by 12 bases, with 16 bases between. CDR1 LNHNV and CDR2 YYDKDF come from the germline V gene (reference sequence). Here the CDR3 DNA reads TGTGCCACCAGCAGAGGCTCTGAGGGAGTTGTGCAGTTCTTC. Translating it yields CATSRGSEGVVQFF.

This clonotype was counted only a few times. CDR3 residues: CASSLRQGGDTQYF. DNA for the CDR3: TGCGCCAGCAGCTTACGACAGGGAGGAGATACGCAGTATTTT. The J gene is TRBJ2-3, the V gene TRBV5-1, with D possibly being TRBD1 (7 bases). The CDR3 has 14 residues. Germline-derived CDR1 and CDR2 are SGHRS and YFSETQ. V was shortened by 2 bases and J by 5 bases, with 12 bases between the two germline ends.

This clonotype has more than one count but fewer than ten. The chain has TRBV20-1 and TRBJ1-1; 7 nucleotides line up with TRBD1. This CDR3 is 13 amino acids long. CDR1 and CDR2 (germline): DFQATT, SNEGSKA (reference sequence). J was trimmed by 2 bases and V by 6 bases; bases with no gene match: 6. The CDR3 nucleotides read TGCAGTGCCCGGGGACAGCTAAACACTGAAGCTTTCTTT. Translated: CSARGQLNTEAFF.

The chain joins TRBV2 to TRBJ2-1; D is possibly TRBD1 (8 bases). V was cut by 6 bases and J by 6 bases, with 18 bases left in between. The CDR3 covers 15 residues. Germline lookup yields CDR1 SNHLY and CDR2 FYNNEI. This CDR3 is CASSPGQGGFNEQFF. Written as DNA, the CDR3 is TGTGCCAGCAGCCCCGGACAGGGAGGGTTCAATGAGCAGTTCTTC. Drawing the rest from reference TRBV2 and TRBJ2-1, the complete variable domain is EPEVTQTPSHQVTQMGQEVILRCVPISNHLYFYWYRQILGQKVEFLVSFYNNEISEKSEIFDDQFSVERPDGSNFTLKIRSTKLEDSAMYFCASSPGQGGFNEQFFGPGTRLTVL.

In this sample, this clonotype turned up a few times. The chain is built from TRBV12-3 or TRBV12-4 and TRBJ2-4; 7 nucleotides agree with TRBD1. The trim removed 6 bases at V and 9 bases at J, leaving 17 bases unmatched. The CDR3 runs 16 residues. The CDR3 region is CASSLRGLGFGGIQYF. CDR3 in DNA: TGTGCCAGCAGCCTAAGGGGGCTCGGTTTCGGAGGCATTCAGTACTTC.

The genes are TRBV6-2 or TRBV6-3 and TRBJ2-3; D uncertain. V gave up 5 bases and J gave up 0 bases, with 12 bases separating them. This CDR3 region has 15 residues. Germline V gene lookup returns CDR1 MNHEY and CDR2 SVGEGT. The CDR3 is CASSPRSPSTDTQYF. The CDR3 region has the DNA TGTGCCAGCAGTCCCCGATCCCCTAGCACAGATACGCAGTATTTT.

The chain carries TRBV5-1 and TRBJ2-3; 10 nucleotides align to TRBD1. CDR1 is SGHRS, CDR2 YFSETQ, per germline. CDR3 length: 15 amino acids. V was pared by 1 base and J by 5 bases, with 4 bases of the junction left unmatched. DNA for the CDR3: TGCGCCAGCAGCTTGATGGACAGGGGGAAAGATACGCAGTATTTT. Amino acid sequence: CASSLMDRGKDTQYF.

This clonotype was seen ten or more times. The V call is TRBV4-1, the J call TRBJ1-5; D not certain. This CDR3 is built from 14 residues. Germline V gives CDR1 MGHRA, CDR2 YSYEKL. V was clipped by 3 bases and J by 3 bases, with 9 bases between them. CDR3 DNA sequence: TGCGCCAGCAGCCACTACAGCACCAATCAGCCCCAGCATTTT. Amino acids: CASSHYSTNQPQHF.

Only a few counts were recorded for this clonotype. The chain combines TRBV7-3 with TRBJ2-2, with D hard to call. The CDR3 runs to 16 residues. Germline V gene data show CDR1 as SGHTA and CDR2 as FQGTGA. The germline V and J ends were trimmed by 0 bases and 2 bases, with 10 bases remaining between them. The chain's CDR3 is CASSLTASANTGELFF. The CDR3 nucleotides read TGTGCCAGCAGCTTAACCGCGAGCGCAAACACCGGGGAGCTGTTTTTT.

This clonotype has a handful of counts. The V gene is TRBV11-2, the J gene TRBJ1-1, with D unclear. CDR3 length equals 16 residues. The V end lost 1 base, the J end lost 9 bases, and 21 bases lay between the germline ends. CDR1 and CDR2 (germline): SGHAT, FQNNGV. CDR3 amino acids: CASSLGVRVRVEKAFF. CDR3 nucleotide sequence: TGTGCCAGCAGCTTAGGAGTTAGAGTGAGGGTAGAAAAAGCTTTCTTT.